This TCR beta chain was identified in a study of blood T cell repertoires in COVID-19. Looking at the study overall: Both acute and convalescent COVID-19 samples were obtained from the United States, Italy and Spain. In each case, the material was cDNA or gDNA derived from T cells, B-cell-depleted T cells, or PBMCs.

The CDR3 extends over 13 amino acids. V lost 5 bases to trimming and J lost 5 bases, with 12 bases between them. The germline gives CDR1 MDHEN, CDR2 SYDVKM. Enrollment of patients from Seattle took place during active infection, with longitudinal follow-up. This clone was found once. Study processing details: How many nucleated cells were present was estimated from reference gene primer amplification. Data came from immunoSEQ multiplex PCR; TCRdb stores just in-frame clones and leaves some out. V, J and clone size derive from that table, while D and trimming were established from the DNA sequence. The data hold some 64,000 clones, with more than 75% observed a single time.

This receptor was identified in a man aged 55 to 70 with COVID-19, enrolled during active disease. J is TRBJ2-5 and V is TRBV28; D not resolved. The sample consisted of peripheral blood. CDR3 nucleotide sequence: TGTGCCAGCAGTCCCAATAGTCGGGAGACCCAGTACTTC. Protein sequence: CASSPNSRETQYF.